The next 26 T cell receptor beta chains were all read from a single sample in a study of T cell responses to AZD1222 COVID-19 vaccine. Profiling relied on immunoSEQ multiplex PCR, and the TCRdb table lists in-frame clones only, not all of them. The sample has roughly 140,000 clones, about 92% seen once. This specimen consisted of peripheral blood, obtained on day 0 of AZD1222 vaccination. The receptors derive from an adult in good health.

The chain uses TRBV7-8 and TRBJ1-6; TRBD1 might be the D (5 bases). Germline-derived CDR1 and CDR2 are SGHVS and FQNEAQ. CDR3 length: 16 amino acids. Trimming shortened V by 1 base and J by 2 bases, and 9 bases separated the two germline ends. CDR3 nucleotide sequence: TGTGCCAGCAGCTTAGTTCTGGACACCTATAATTCACCCCTCCACTTT. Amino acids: CASSLVLDTYNSPLHF.

The CDR3 spells CASSIQGVGYEQYF. DNA for the CDR3: TGTGCCAGTAGTATACAGGGAGTGGGCTACGAGCAGTACTTC. The chain recombines TRBV19 with TRBJ2-7; tentatively, D is TRBD1 or TRBD2 (5 bases each). The CDR3 loop spans 14 amino acids. Between the trimmed V and J ends, which lost 2 bases and 3 bases, there was a span of 11 bases. In germline, CDR1 is LNHDA, CDR2 SQIVND (reference sequence).

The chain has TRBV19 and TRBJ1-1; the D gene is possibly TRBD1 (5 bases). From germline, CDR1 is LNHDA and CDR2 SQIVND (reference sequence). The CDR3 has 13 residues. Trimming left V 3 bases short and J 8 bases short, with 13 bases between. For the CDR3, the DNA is TGTGCCAGTAGTATCTTCAGGGCTAAGGAAGCTTTCTTT. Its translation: CASSIFRAKEAFF.

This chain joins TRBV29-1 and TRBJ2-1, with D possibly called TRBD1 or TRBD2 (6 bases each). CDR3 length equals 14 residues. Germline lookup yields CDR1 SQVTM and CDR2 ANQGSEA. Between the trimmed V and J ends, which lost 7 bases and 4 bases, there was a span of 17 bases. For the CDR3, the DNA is TGCAGCGGCGGGGACAATCCTAGTTACAATGAGCAGTTCTTC. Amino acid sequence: CSGGDNPSYNEQFF.

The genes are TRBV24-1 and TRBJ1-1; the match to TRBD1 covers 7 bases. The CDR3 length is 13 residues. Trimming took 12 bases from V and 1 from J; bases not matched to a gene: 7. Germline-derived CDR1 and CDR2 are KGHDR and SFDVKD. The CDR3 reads CAPQDRKNTEAFF. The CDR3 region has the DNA TGTGCCCCCCAGGACAGGAAGAACACTGAAGCTTTCTTT.

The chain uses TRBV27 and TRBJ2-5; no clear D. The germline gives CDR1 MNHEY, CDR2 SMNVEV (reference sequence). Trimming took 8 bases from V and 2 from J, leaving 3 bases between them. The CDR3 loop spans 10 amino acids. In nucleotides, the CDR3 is TGTGCCAGCGGACAAGAGACCCAGTACTTC. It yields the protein CASGQETQYF.

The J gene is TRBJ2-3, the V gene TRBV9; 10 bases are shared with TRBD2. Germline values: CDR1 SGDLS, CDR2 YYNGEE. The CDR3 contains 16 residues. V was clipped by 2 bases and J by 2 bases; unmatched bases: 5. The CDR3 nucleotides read TGTGCCAGCAGCGTCAGCGGGGGGGGGCACACAGATACGCAGTATTTT. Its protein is CASSVSGGGHTDTQYF.

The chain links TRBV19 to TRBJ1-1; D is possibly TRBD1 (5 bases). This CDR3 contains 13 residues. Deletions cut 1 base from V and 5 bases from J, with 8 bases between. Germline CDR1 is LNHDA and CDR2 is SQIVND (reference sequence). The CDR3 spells CASSIVRGTEAFF. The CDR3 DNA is TGTGCCAGTAGTATAGTACGGGGGACTGAAGCTTTCTTT.

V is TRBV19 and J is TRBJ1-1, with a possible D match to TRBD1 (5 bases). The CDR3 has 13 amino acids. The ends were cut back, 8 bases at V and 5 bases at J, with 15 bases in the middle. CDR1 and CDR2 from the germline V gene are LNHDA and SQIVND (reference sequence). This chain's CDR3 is CASRGGEWTEAFF. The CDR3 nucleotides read TGTGCCAGTCGGGGCGGCGAATGGACTGAAGCTTTCTTT.

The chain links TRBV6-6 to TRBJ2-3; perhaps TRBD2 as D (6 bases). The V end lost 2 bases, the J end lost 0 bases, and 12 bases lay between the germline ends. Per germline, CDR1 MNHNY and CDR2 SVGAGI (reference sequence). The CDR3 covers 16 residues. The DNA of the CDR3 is TGTGCCAGCAGTTACAGCTTCGCGGGGAGCACAGATACGCAGTATTTT. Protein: CASSYSFAGSTDTQYF.

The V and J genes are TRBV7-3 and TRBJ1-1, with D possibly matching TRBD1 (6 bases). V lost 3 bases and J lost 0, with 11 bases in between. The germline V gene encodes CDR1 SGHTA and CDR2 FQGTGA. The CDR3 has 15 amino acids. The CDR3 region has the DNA TGTGCCAGCAGCTTGGACAGAACCTTGAACACTGAAGCTTTCTTT. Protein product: CASSLDRTLNTEAFF.

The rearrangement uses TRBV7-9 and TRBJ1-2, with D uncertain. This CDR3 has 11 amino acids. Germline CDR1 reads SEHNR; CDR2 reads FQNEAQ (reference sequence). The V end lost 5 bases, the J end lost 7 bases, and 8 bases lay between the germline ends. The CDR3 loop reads CASSVGLGYTF. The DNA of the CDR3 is TGTGCCAGCAGCGTCGGGCTTGGCTACACCTTC. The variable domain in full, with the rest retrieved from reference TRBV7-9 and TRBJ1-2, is DTGVSQNPRHKITKRGQNVTFRCDPISEHNRLYWYRQTLGQGPEFLTYFQNEAQLEKSRLLSDRFSAERPKGSFSTLEIQRTEQGDSAMYLCASSVGLGYTFGSGTRLTVV.

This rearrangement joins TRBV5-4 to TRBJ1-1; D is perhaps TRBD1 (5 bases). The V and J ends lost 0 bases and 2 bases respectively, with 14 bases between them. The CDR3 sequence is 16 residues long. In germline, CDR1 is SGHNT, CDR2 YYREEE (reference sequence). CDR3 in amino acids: CASSLAYQGLNTEAFF. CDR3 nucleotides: TGTGCCAGCAGCTTGGCCTACCAGGGTCTAAACACTGAAGCTTTCTTT.

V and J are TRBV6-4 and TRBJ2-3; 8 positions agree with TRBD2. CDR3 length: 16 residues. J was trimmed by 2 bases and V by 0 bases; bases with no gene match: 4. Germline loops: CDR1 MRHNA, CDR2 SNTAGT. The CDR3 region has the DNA TGTGCCAGCAGTGACTCGGCTAGCGGGCTCACAGATACGCAGTATTTT. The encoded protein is CASSDSASGLTDTQYF.

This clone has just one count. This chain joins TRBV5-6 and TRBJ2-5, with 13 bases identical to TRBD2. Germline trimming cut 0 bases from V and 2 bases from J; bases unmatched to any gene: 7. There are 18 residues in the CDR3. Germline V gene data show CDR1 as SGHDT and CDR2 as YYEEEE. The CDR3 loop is CASSLEVGTSGMQETQYF. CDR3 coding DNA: TGTGCCAGCAGCTTGGAGGTGGGGACTAGCGGGATGCAAGAGACCCAGTACTTC. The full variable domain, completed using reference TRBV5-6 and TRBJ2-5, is DAGVTQSPTHLIKTRGQQVTLRCSPKSGHDTVSWYQQALGQGPQFIFQYYEEEERQRGNFPDRFSGHQFPNYSSELNVNALLLGDSALYLCASSLEVGTSGMQETQYFGPGTRLLVL.

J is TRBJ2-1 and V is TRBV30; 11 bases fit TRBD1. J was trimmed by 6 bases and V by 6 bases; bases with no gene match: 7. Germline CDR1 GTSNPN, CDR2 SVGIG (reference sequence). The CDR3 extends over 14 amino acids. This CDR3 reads CACPRDRGINEQFF. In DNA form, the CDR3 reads TGTGCCTGCCCTCGGGACAGGGGGATCAATGAGCAGTTCTTC.

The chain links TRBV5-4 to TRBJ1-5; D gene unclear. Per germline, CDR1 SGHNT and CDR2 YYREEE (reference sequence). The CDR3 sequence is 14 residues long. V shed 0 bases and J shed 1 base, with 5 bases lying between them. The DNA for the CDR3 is TGTGCCAGCAGCTTGGACCGGAGCAATCAGCCCCAGCATTTT. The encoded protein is CASSLDRSNQPQHF.

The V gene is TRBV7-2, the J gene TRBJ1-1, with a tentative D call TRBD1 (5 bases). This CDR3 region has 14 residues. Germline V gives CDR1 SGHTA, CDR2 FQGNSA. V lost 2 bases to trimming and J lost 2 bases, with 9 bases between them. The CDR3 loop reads CASSLSRGNTEAFF. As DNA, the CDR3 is TGTGCCAGCAGCTTATCTAGGGGAAACACTGAAGCTTTCTTT.

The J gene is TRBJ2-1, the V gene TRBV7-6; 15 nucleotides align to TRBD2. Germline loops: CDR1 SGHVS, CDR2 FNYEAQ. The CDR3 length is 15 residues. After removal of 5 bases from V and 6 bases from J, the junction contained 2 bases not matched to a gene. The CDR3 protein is CASSVGLAGGNEQFF. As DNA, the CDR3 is TGTGCCAGCAGCGTGGGACTAGCGGGAGGCAATGAGCAGTTCTTC.

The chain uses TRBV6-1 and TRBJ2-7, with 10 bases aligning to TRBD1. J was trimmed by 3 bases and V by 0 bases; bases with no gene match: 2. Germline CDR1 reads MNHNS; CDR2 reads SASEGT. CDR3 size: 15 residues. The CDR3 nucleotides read TGTGCCAGCAGTGAAGCGGGACAGGGGATCTACGAGCAGTACTTC. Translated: CASSEAGQGIYEQYF.

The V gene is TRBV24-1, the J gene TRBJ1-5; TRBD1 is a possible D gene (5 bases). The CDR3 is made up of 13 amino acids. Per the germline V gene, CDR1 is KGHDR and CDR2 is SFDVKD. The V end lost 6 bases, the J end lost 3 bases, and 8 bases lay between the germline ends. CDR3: CATSPGNNQPQHF. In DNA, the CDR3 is TGTGCCACCAGTCCAGGGAACAATCAGCCCCAGCATTTT.

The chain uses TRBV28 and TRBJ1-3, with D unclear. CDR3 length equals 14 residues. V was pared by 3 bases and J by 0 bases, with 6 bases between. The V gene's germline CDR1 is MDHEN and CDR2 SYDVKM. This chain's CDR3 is CASSFLSSGNTIYF. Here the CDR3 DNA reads TGTGCCAGCAGTTTCCTGAGCTCTGGAAACACCATATATTTT.

The CDR3 DNA reads as TGTGCCAGCAGCCCCCCGGGACAGGCCCATGGCTACACCTTC. Its translation is CASSPPGQAHGYTF. This rearrangement joins TRBV5-5 to TRBJ1-2, with 8 bases lining up with TRBD1. With V trimmed by 4 bases and J by 6 bases, 8 bases remained unmatched. Per germline, CDR1 SGHKS and CDR2 YYEKEE (reference sequence). This CDR3 spans 14 amino acids.

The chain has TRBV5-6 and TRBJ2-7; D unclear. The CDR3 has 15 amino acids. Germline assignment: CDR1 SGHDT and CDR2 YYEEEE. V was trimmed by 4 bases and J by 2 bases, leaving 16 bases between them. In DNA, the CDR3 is TGTGCCAGCAGCCTGGGATGGACGGCCACCTACGAGCAGTACTTC. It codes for CASSLGWTATYEQYF.

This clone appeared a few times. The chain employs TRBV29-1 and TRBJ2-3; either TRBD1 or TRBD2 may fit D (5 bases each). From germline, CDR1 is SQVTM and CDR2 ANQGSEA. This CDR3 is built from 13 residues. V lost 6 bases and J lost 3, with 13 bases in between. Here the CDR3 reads CSVGPNPTDTQYF. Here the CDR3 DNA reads TGCAGCGTGGGACCCAACCCGACAGATACGCAGTATTTT.

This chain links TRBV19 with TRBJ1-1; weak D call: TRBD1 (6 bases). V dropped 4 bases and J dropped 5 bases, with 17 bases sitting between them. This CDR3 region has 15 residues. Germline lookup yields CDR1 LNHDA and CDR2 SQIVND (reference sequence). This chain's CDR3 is CASSKGEVGATEAFF. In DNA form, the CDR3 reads TGTGCCAGTAGTAAAGGGGAAGTGGGGGCGACTGAAGCTTTCTTT.